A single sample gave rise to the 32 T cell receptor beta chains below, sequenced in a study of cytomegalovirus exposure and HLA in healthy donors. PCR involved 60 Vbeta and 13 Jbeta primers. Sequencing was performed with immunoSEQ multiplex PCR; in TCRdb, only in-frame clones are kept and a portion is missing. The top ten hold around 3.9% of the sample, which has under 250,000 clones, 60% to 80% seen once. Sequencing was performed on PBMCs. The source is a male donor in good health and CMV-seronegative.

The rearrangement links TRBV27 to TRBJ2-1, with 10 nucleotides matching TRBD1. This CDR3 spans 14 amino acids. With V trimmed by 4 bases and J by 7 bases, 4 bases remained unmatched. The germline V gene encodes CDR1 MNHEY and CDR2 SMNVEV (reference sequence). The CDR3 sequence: CASSSDRGRNEQFF. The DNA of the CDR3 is TGTGCCAGCAGTTCGGACAGGGGGAGGAATGAGCAGTTCTTC.

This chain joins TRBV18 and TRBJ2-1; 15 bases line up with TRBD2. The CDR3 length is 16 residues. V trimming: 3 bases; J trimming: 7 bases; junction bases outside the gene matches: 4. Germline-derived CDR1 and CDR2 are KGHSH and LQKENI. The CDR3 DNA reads TGTGCCAGCTCACCCCGTGGACTAGCGGGAGGGAATGAGCAGTTCTTC. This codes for CASSPRGLAGGNEQFF. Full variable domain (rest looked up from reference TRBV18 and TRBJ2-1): NAGVMQNPRHLVRRRGQEARLRCSPMKGHSHVYWYRQLPEEGLKFMVYLQKENIIDESGMPKERFSAEFPKEGPSILRIQQVVRGDSAAYFCASSPRGLAGGNEQFFGPGTRLTVL.

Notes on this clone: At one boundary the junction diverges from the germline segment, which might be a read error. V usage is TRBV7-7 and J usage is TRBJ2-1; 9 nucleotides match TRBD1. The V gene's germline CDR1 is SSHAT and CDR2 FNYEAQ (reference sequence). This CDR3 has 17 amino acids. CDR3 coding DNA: TGTGCTAGCAGCTTGGGAGACGGGACAGGGCGATACAATGAGCAGTTCTTC. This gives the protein CASSLGDGTGRYNEQFF.

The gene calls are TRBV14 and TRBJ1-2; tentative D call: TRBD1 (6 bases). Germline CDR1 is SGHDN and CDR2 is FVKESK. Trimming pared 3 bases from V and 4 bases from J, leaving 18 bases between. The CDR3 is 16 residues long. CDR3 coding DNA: TGTGCCAGCAGCCACACACGGGGGGGCCGGAGCTATGGCTACACCTTC. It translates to CASSHTRGGRSYGYTF.

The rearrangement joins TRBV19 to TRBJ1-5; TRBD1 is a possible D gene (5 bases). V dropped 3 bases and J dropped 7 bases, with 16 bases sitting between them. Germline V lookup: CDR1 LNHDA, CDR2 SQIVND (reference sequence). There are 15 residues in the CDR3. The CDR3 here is CASSIGQGRRQPQHF. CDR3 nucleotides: TGTGCCAGTAGTATTGGGCAGGGAAGACGGCAGCCCCAGCATTTT.

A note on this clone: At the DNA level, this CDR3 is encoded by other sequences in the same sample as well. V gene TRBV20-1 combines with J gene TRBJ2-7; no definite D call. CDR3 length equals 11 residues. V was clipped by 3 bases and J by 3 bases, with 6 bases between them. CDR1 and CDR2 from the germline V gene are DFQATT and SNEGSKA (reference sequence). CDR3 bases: TGCAGTGCTAGTAGTGGCTACGAGCAGTACTTC. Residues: CSASSGYEQYF.

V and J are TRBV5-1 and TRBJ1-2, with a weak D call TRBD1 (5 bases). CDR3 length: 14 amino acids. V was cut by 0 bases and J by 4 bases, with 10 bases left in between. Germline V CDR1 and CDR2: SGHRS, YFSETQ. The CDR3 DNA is TGCGCCAGCAGCTTGGCCGGGGGTACCTATGGCTACACCTTC. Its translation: CASSLAGGTYGYTF.

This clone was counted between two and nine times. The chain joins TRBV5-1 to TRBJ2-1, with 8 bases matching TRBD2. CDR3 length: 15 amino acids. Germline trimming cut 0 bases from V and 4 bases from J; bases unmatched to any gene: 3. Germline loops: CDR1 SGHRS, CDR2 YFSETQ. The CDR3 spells CASSLVASGYNEQFF. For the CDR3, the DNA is TGCGCCAGCAGCTTGGTTGCTAGCGGGTACAATGAGCAGTTCTTC.

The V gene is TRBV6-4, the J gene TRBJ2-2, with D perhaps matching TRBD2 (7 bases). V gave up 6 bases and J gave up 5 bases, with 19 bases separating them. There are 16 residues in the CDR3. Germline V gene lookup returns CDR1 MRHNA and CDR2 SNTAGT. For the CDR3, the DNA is TGTGCCAGCAGCGGGGGGCCAGAGGCGCCGACCGGGGAGCTGTTTTTT. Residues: CASSGGPEAPTGELFF.

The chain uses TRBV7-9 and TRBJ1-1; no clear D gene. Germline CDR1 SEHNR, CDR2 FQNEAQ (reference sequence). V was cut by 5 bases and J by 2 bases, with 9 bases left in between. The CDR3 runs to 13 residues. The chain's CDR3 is CASSHPQNTEAFF. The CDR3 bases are TGTGCCAGCAGCCATCCCCAAAACACTGAAGCTTTCTTT.

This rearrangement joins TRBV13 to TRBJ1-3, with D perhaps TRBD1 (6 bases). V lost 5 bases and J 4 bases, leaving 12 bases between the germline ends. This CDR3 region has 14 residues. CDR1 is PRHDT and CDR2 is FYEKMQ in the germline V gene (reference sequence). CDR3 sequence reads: CASSKLTGGNTIYF. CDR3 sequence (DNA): TGTGCCAGCAGCAAACTGACAGGCGGAAACACCATATATTTT.

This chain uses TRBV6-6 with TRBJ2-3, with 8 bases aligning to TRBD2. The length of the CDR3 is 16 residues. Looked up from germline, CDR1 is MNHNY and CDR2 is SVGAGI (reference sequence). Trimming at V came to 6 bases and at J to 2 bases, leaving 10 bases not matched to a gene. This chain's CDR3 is CASRGLGRTYTDTQYF. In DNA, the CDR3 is TGTGCCAGCAGGGGACTAGGGCGGACTTACACAGATACGCAGTATTTT.

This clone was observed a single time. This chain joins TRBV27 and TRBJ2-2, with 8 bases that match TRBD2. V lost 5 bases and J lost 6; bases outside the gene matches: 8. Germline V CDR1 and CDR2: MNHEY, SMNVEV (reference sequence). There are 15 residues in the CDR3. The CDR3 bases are TGTGCCAGCAGTCCCTACCGGACTAGCCCCGGGGAGCTGTTTTTT. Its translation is CASSPYRTSPGELFF.

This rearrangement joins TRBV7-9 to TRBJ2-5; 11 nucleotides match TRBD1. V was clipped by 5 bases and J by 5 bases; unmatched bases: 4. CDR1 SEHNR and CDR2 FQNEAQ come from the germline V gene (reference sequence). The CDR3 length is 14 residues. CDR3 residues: CASSPDRGRETQYF. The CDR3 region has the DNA TGTGCCAGCAGCCCGGACAGGGGGCGGGAGACCCAGTACTTC.

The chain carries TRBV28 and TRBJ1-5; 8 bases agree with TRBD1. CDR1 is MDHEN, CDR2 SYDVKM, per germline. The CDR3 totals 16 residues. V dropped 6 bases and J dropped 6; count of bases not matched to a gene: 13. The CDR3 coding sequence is TGTGCCAGCAGGCCCCTGGACAGGGAAGTGAGTCAGCCCCAGCATTTT. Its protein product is CASRPLDREVSQPQHF.

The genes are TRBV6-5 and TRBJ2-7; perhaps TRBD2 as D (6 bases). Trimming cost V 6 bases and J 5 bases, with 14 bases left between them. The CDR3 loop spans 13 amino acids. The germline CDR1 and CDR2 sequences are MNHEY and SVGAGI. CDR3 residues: CASSRDSIDEQYF. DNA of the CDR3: TGTGCCAGCAGCCGGGACTCCATCGACGAGCAGTACTTC.

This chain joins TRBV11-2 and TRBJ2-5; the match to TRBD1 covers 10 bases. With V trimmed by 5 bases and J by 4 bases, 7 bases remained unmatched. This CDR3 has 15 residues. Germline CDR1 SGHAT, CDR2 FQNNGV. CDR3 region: CASSPRTGGPETQYF. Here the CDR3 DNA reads TGTGCCAGCAGCCCCCGGACAGGGGGGCCAGAGACCCAGTACTTC.

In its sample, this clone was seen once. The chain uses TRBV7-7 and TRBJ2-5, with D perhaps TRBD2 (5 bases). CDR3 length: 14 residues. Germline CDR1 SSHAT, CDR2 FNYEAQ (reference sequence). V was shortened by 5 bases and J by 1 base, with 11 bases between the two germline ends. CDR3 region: CASSRGGGQETQYF. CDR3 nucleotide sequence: TGTGCCAGCAGCCGCGGAGGAGGCCAAGAGACCCAGTACTTC.

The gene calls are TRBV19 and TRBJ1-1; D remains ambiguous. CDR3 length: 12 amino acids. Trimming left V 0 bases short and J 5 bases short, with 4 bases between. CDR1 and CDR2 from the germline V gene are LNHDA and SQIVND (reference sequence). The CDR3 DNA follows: TGTGCCAGTAGTATAGATCTAACTGAAGCTTTCTTT. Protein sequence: CASSIDLTEAFF.

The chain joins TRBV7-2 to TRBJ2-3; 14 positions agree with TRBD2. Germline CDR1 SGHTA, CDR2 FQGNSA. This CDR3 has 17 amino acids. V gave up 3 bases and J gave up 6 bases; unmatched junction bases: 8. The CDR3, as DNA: TGTGCCAGCAGCTTGGCGGGACTAGCGGGAGAAGCGGATACGCAGTATTTT. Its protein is CASSLAGLAGEADTQYF.

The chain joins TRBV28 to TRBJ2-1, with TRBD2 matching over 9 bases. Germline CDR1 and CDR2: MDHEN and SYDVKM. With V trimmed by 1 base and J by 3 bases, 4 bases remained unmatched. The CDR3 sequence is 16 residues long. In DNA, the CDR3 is TGTGCCAGCAGTTTATTACTAGCGGGCCACTACAATGAGCAGTTCTTC. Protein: CASSLLLAGHYNEQFF.

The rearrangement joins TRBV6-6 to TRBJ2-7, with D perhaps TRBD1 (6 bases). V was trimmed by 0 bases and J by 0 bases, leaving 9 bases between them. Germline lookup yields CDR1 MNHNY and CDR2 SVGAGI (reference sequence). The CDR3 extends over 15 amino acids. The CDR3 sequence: CASSYSQGSSYEQYF. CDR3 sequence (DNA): TGTGCCAGCAGTTACTCTCAGGGGAGCTCCTACGAGCAGTACTTC.

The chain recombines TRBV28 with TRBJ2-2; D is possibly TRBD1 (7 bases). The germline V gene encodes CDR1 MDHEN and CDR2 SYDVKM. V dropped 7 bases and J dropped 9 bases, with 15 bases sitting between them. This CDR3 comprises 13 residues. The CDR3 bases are TGTGCCAGCAACCCCCCAGGGGGGAGGGAGCTGTTTTTT. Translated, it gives CASNPPGGRELFF.

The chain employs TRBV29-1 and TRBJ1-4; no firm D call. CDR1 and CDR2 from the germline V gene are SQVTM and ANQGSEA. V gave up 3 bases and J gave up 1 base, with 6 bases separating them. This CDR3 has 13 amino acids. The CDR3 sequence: CSVDGETNEKLFF. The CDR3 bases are TGCAGCGTTGACGGGGAAACTAATGAAAAACTGTTTTTT. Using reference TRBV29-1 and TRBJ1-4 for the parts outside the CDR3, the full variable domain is SAVISQKPSRDICQRGTSLTIQCQVDSQVTMMFWYRQQPGQSLTLIATANQGSEATYESGFVIDKFPISRPNLTFSTLTVSNMSPEDSSIYLCSVDGETNEKLFFGSGTQLSVL.

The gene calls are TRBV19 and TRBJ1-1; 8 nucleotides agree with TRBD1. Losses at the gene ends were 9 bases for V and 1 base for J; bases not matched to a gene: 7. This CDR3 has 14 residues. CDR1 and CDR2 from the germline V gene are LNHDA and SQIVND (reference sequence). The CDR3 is CASEDGQGNTEAFF. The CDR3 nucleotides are TGTGCCAGCGAAGATGGACAGGGGAACACTGAAGCTTTCTTT.

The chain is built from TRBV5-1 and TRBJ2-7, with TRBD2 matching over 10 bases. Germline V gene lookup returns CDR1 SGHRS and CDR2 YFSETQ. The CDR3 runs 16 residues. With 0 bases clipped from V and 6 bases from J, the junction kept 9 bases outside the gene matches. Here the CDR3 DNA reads TGCGCCAGCAGCTTGGGGGGGACTAGCGCTCGTGTCGAGCAGTACTTC. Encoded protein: CASSLGGTSARVEQYF.

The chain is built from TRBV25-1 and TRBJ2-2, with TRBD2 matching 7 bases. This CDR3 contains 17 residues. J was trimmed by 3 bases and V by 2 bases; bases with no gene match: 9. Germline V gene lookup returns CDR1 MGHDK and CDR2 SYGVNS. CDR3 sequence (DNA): TGTGCCAGCAGTGAAACTGGGGCTAGCGGACACACCGGGGAGCTGTTTTTT. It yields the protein CASSETGASGHTGELFF.

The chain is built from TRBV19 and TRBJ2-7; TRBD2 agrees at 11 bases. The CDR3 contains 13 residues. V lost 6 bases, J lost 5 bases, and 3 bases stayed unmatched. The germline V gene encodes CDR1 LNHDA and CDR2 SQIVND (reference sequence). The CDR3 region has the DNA TGTGCCAGTAGACTAGCGGGAGCCCACGAGCAGTACTTC. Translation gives CASRLAGAHEQYF. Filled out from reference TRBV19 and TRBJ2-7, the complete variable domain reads DGGITQSPKYLFRKEGQNVTLSCEQNLNHDAMYWYRQDPGQGLRLIYYSQIVNDFQKGDIAEGYSVSREKKESFPLTVTSAQKNPTAFYLCASRLAGAHEQYFGPGTRLTVT.

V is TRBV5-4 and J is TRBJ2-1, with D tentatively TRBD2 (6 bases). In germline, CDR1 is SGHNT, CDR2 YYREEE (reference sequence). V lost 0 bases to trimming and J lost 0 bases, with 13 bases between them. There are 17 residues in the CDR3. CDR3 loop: CASSLDLALSSYNEQFF. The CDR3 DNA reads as TGTGCCAGCAGCTTGGACCTAGCGCTGAGCTCCTACAATGAGCAGTTCTTC.

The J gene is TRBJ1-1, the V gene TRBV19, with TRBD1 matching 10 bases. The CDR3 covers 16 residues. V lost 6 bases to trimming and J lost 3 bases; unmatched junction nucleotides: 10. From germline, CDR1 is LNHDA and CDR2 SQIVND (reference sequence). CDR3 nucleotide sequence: TGTGCCAGTAGACCCGGGACAGGGGAGTTTCACACTGAAGCTTTCTTT. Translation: CASRPGTGEFHTEAFF.

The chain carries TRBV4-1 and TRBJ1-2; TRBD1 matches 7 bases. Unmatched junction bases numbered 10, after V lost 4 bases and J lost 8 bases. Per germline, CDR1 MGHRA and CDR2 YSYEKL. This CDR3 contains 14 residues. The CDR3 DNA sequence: TGCGCCAGCAGCCTGGACAGGACTTCCGACGGCTACACCTTC. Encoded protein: CASSLDRTSDGYTF.

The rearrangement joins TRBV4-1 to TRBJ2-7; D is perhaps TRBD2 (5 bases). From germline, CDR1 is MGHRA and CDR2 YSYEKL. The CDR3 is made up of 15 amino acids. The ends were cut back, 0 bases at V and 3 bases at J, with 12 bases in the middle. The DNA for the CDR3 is TGCGCCAGCAGCCAAGATCGAGCCGGGAACTACGAGCAGTACTTC. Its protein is CASSQDRAGNYEQYF.